The rows below give T cell receptor beta chains drawn from one sample of a study of blood T cell repertoires in COVID-19. Here immunoSEQ multiplex PCR was the method, and the copy in TCRdb shows in-frame clones only, minus some. The sample comprises about 400,000 clones, about 89% of which are singletons, and 4.3% rests with the top ten. Sequenced sample: peripheral blood. Receptors originate from a woman in her 30s with acute or convalescent COVID-19. Both conserved end residues are part of each CDR3. The D gene is left open where the match is weak. Size is omitted from some rows. Given values are once, few, many or a class for expanded clones.

>TRBV5-8|TRBJ2-7|13|.|TRBD1
CASRPQGEYEQYF
TGTGCCAGCAGGCCGCAGGGGGAGTACGAGCAGTACTTC
>TRBV18|TRBJ1-1|14|.|.
CASSPADSLAEAFF
TGTGCCAGCTCACCAGCAGACAGCCTAGCTGAAGCTTTCTTT
>TRBV9|TRBJ1-3|14|.|.
CASSPEYSGNTIYF
TGTGCCAGCAGCCCGGAGTACTCTGGAAACACCATATATTTT
>TRBV3-1/TRBV3-2|TRBJ2-5|14|.|TRBD1
CASSATGGEETQYF
TGTGCCAGCAGCGCGACAGGGGGGGAAGAGACCCAGTACTTC
>TRBV13|TRBJ1-3|15|.|.
CASSLDSSSGNTIYF
TGTGCCAGCAGCTTGGACTCCAGCTCTGGAAACACCATATATTTT
>TRBV5-1|TRBJ2-5|15|.|TRBD2
CASSSGSGGGETQYF
TGCGCCAGCAGCTCGGGTAGCGGGGGTGGAGAGACCCAGTACTTC
>TRBV9|TRBJ2-2|18|.|TRBD2
CASSVEGSGGANTGELFF
TGTGCCAGCAGCGTAGAGGGGAGCGGGGGGGCGAACACCGGGGAGCTGTTTTTT
>TRBV7-9|TRBJ1-1|11|.|TRBD1
CASSLNRGTFF
TGTGCCAGCAGCTTAAACAGGGGAACTTTCTTT
>TRBV30|TRBJ1-2|17|.|TRBD1
CAWNAWDRGGSLYGYTF
TGTGCCTGGAACGCGTGGGACAGGGGGGGTTCCCTCTATGGCTACACCTTC
>TRBV5-4|TRBJ1-2|16|.|TRBD1
CASRSYRGRANYGYTF
TGTGCCAGCAGATCCTACAGGGGGCGGGCTAACTATGGCTACACCTTC
>TRBV7-3|TRBJ2-1|16|.|TRBD1
CASSLTPGQGRNEQFF
TGTGCCAGCAGCTTAACCCCAGGACAGGGGAGAAATGAGCAGTTCTTC
>TRBV5-1|TRBJ1-1|15|few|.
CASSLSVSADTEAFF
TGCGCCAGCAGCTTGTCCGTCTCGGCGGACACTGAAGCTTTCTTT
>TRBV5-6|TRBJ2-1|12|.|.
CASSLAGGEQFF
TGTGCCAGCAGCTTGGCCGGAGGTGAGCAGTTCTTC
>TRBV21-1|TRBJ2-2|16|.|.
CASSSGPDMASGELFF
TGTGCCAGCAGCAGCGGTCCCGATATGGCCTCCGGGGAGCTGTTTTTT
>TRBV20-1|TRBJ1-2|15|.|.
CSASPGIKTDYGYTF
TGCAGTGCTAGTCCAGGGATTAAGACGGACTATGGCTACACCTTC
>TRBV7-9|TRBJ2-1|12|.|.
CASSLIRDEQFF
TGTGCCAGCAGCTTAATCCGGGATGAGCAGTTCTTC
>TRBV28|TRBJ2-7|15|.|TRBD1
CASSPTGTASSEQYF
TGTGCCAGCAGCCCAACCGGGACAGCCTCCTCCGAGCAGTACTTC
>TRBV19|TRBJ2-2|11|.|.
CASTRTGELFF
TGTGCCAGTACCCGGACCGGGGAGCTGTTTTTT
>TRBV15|TRBJ1-5|21|.|TRBD1
CATSRGIRTGGPFNYNQPQHF
TGTGCCACCAGCAGAGGAATTAGGACAGGGGGCCCTTTTAACTATAATCAGCCCCAGCATTTT
>TRBV7-2|TRBJ2-7|16|.|TRBD2
CASSFRRGGPPYEQYF
TGTGCCAGCAGCTTCCGGCGGGGGGGCCCCCCCTACGAGCAGTACTTC
>TRBV7-3|TRBJ2-3|18|.|TRBD2
CASSLSGLAGGPADTQYF
TGTGCCAGCAGCTTATCGGGACTAGCGGGGGGGCCAGCAGATACGCAGTATTTT
>TRBV28|TRBJ1-2|14|.|TRBD1
CASSLDRGINGYTF
TGTGCCAGCAGTTTAGACAGGGGAATCAATGGCTACACCTTC
>TRBV4-1|TRBJ1-4|15|.|.
CASSSRHQTNEKLFF
TGCGCCAGCAGCTCCCGACACCAAACTAATGAAAAACTGTTTTTT
>TRBV6-6|TRBJ1-6|16|.|TRBD1
CASSKSPGQGNSPLHF
TGTGCCAGCAGTAAATCCCCCGGACAGGGGAATTCACCCCTCCACTTT
>TRBV19|TRBJ1-5|14|.|.
CASSRWQGSQPQHF
TGTGCCAGTAGTCGATGGCAGGGCAGTCAGCCCCAGCATTTT
>TRBV6-1|TRBJ1-6|18|.|TRBD1
CASSEFRQGYGYNSPLHF
TGTGCCAGCAGTGAATTCCGACAGGGTTACGGCTATAATTCACCCCTCCACTTT
>TRBV3-1/TRBV3-2|TRBJ2-7|13|few|.
CASSEFRGYEQYF
TGTGCCAGCTCGGAATTTCGGGGATACGAGCAGTACTTC
>TRBV10-3|TRBJ2-7|14|.|TRBD1
CAISDRQGPYEQYF
TGTGCCATCAGTGATCGACAGGGCCCCTACGAGCAGTACTTC
>TRBV27|TRBJ1-6|13|few|.
CASGVFGNSPLHF
TGTGCCAGCGGTGTCTTCGGTAATTCACCCCTCCACTTT
>TRBV2|TRBJ1-3|14|.|TRBD1
CASRDRGPGNTIYF
TGTGCCAGCAGGGACAGGGGGCCTGGAAACACCATATATTTT
>TRBV20-1|TRBJ2-1|13|.|TRBD2
CSASILAGGWQFF
TGCAGTGCTAGTATCCTAGCGGGGGGATGGCAGTTCTTC
>TRBV10-1|TRBJ2-7|14|.|TRBD1
CASSRTGVAYEQYF
TGCGCCAGCAGTCGGACAGGGGTCGCCTACGAGCAGTACTTC
>TRBV27|TRBJ1-6|15|.|TRBD1
CASSMGQIYDSPLHF
TGTGCCAGTTCTATGGGACAGATCTATGATTCACCCCTCCACTTT
>TRBV20-1|TRBJ2-7|11|.|.
CSATFGYEQYF
TGCAGTGCCACTTTCGGCTACGAGCAGTACTTC
>TRBV5-6|TRBJ1-5|16|.|TRBD1
CASSVWGQGKGGPQHF
TGTGCCAGCAGCGTATGGGGACAGGGAAAAGGGGGGCCCCAGCATTTT
>TRBV23-1|TRBJ2-1|17|.|.
CASSQSQHIHSYNEQFF
TGCGCCAGCAGTCAATCCCAACACATACACTCCTACAATGAGCAGTTCTTC
>TRBV6-6|TRBJ2-7|15|.|TRBD1
CASTSLGQSSYEQYF
TGTGCCAGCACCTCACTGGGACAGAGCTCCTACGAGCAGTACTTC
>TRBV2|TRBJ1-2|14|.|TRBD1
CASSEVGQGNGYTF
TGTGCCAGCAGTGAAGTGGGACAGGGGAATGGCTACACCTTC
>TRBV6-5|TRBJ1-2|15|.|TRBD1
CASSRESGGIYGYTF
TGTGCCAGCAGCCGCGAGTCAGGGGGGATCTATGGCTACACCTTC
>TRBV5-4|TRBJ2-7|14|.|TRBD1
CASSSGQGIYEQYF
TGTGCCAGCAGCTCGGGACAGGGGATTTACGAGCAGTACTTC
>TRBV5-4|TRBJ1-2|18|.|TRBD1
CASSLVGGQGRTARGYTF
TGTGCCAGCAGCTTGGTCGGAGGACAGGGGAGGACGGCGCGTGGCTACACCTTC
>TRBV7-3|TRBJ2-7|11|.|.
CASSFLYEQYF
TGTGCCAGCAGCTTCCTATACGAGCAGTACTTC
>TRBV30|TRBJ2-6|14|.|.
CAWGTGAGANVLTF
TGTGCCTGGGGGACCGGAGCGGGGGCCAACGTCCTGACTTTC
>TRBV4-1|TRBJ2-4|17|.|TRBD2
CASSQPSGGATKNIQYF
TGCGCCAGCAGCCAACCTAGCGGGGGGGCAACCAAAAACATTCAGTACTTC
>TRBV6-5|TRBJ2-2|12|.|TRBD1
CASSQGAGELFF
TGTGCCAGCAGCCAGGGGGCCGGGGAGCTGTTTTTT
>TRBV18|TRBJ2-3|15|.|.
CASSPHILGTDTQYF
TGTGCCAGCTCACCTCACATCCTCGGCACAGATACGCAGTATTTT
>TRBV11-2|TRBJ2-2|13|.|TRBD1
CASRFQGVGELFF
TGTGCCAGCAGGTTCCAGGGGGTCGGGGAGCTGTTTTTT
>TRBV2|TRBJ2-2|17|.|.
CASTARGTSRNTGELFF
TGTGCCAGCACCGCAAGGGGTACTAGCAGGAACACCGGGGAGCTGTTTTTT
>TRBV5-6|TRBJ1-1|13|once|TRBD1
CASSWYRGTEAFF
TGTGCCAGCAGCTGGTACAGGGGCACTGAAGCTTTCTTT
>TRBV4-2|TRBJ1-6|14|.|TRBD1
CASSVDRGNSPLHF
TGTGCCAGCAGCGTGGACAGGGGTAATTCACCCCTCCACTTT
>TRBV19|TRBJ1-5|15|.|.
CASRGGLQFNQPQHF
TGTGCCAGTAGGGGGGGTTTACAGTTCAATCAGCCCCAGCATTTT
>TRBV29-1|TRBJ2-1|16|.|.
CSVRTAQANIDSEQFF
TGCAGCGTTCGAACAGCTCAAGCCAACATAGATAGTGAGCAGTTCTTC
>TRBV4-2|TRBJ2-7|15|.|.
CASSQNRGTGYEQYF
TGTGCCAGCAGCCAAAACCGCGGGACGGGGTACGAGCAGTACTTC
>TRBV5-1|TRBJ2-3|15|.|TRBD1
CASSSTGERSDTQYF
TGCGCCAGCAGCTCTACAGGGGAAAGGTCGGATACGCAGTATTTT